Below are 9 T cell receptor beta chains sequenced from a single sample in a study of T-cell reconstitution after alpha-beta-depleted transplantation in children. Unique molecular identifiers were used in preparing the TCRbeta library. A single record per CDR3 protein comes from TCRdb applying MiXCR to the PCR reads. The sample shows nearly 9,500 distinct CDR3 sequences, 11% to 15% of them seen only once. This material consisted of PBMCs, mostly from graft donor cells, taken 60 days after TCRalphabeta/CD19-depleted stem cell transplant. All receptors derive from a male patient between 10 and 17 years old who had a stem cell transplant for acute lymphoblastic leukemia, so the T cells may come from the graft donor.

The chain couples TRBV5-1 to TRBJ2-1, with a weak D call TRBD1 (5 bases). Per the germline V gene, CDR1 is SGHRS and CDR2 is YFSETQ. With 0 bases removed from V and 8 bases from J, the gap between germline ends came to 12 bases. The CDR3 spans 14 residues. The CDR3 sequence is CASSLGRVIYEQFF. CDR3 DNA sequence: TGCGCCAGCAGCTTGGGCAGGGTTATATATGAGCAGTTCTTC.

This clonotype was counted at least ten times. The gene calls are TRBV6-1 and TRBJ2-1; TRBD2 matches at 8 bases. CDR1 is MNHNS, CDR2 SASEGT, per germline. J gave up 6 bases and V 5 bases, and 9 bases lay outside the gene matches. The CDR3 has 15 residues. CDR3 residues: CASSPPRTSFNEQFF. The CDR3 DNA is TGTGCCAGCAGTCCTCCGAGGACTAGCTTCAATGAGCAGTTCTTC.

In its sample, this clonotype was seen many times. The chain combines TRBV7-9 with TRBJ1-3; D gene uncertain. V shed 3 bases and J shed 5 bases, with 8 bases lying between them. Germline V gives CDR1 SEHNR, CDR2 FQNEAQ (reference sequence). CDR3 length: 13 amino acids. The CDR3 region is CASSFSTRNTIYF. The CDR3 DNA follows: TGTGCCAGCAGCTTTAGTACGAGAAACACCATATATTTT.

Many counts were recorded for this clonotype. The V gene is TRBV5-1, the J gene TRBJ2-5; D is undetermined. This CDR3 is 15 amino acids long. Between the trimmed V and J ends, which lost 0 bases and 2 bases, there was a span of 11 bases. Germline CDR1 SGHRS, CDR2 YFSETQ. CDR3 amino acids: CASSLAIGYQETQYF. CDR3 bases: TGCGCCAGCAGCTTGGCCATAGGATATCAAGAGACCCAGTACTTC.

Ten or more counts support this clonotype. The chain is built from TRBV28 and TRBJ2-1; D may be TRBD2 (5 bases). Germline CDR1 reads MDHEN; CDR2 reads SYDVKM. Trimming shortened V by 2 bases and J by 0 bases, and 5 bases separated the two germline ends. This CDR3 spans 14 amino acids. CDR3 nucleotides: TGTGCCAGCAGTTTAAGCGGCTCCTACAATGAGCAGTTCTTC. As protein: CASSLSGSYNEQFF. The full variable domain, with the rest looked up from reference TRBV28 and TRBJ2-1, is DVKVTQSSRYLVKRTGEKVFLECVQDMDHENMFWYRQDPGLGLRLIYFSYDVKMKEKGDIPEGYSVSREKKERFSLILESASTNQTSMYLCASSLSGSYNEQFFGPGTRLTVL.

This clonotype was found many times. The genes are TRBV7-7 and TRBJ2-1, with a tentative D call TRBD1 (6 bases). This CDR3 spans 15 amino acids. Trimming took off 2 bases at V and 0 bases at J, with 8 bases between the two ends. Germline V lookup: CDR1 SSHAT, CDR2 FNYEAQ (reference sequence). CDR3 sequence reads: CASSLQGSSYNEQFF. Here the CDR3 DNA reads TGTGCCAGCAGCTTACAGGGGAGCTCCTACAATGAGCAGTTCTTC.

The table lists this clonotype with many counts. The chain recombines TRBV20-1 with TRBJ2-1; the D is unclear. The CDR3 contains 11 residues. Germline V CDR1 and CDR2: DFQATT, SNEGSKA (reference sequence). The DNA for the CDR3 is TGCAGCCCCGGGCGGTACAATGAGCAGTTCTTC. Protein sequence: CSPGRYNEQFF.

The table lists this clonotype with many counts. The V gene is TRBV5-1, the J gene TRBJ2-1, with D tentatively TRBD2 (5 bases). Germline CDR1 and CDR2: SGHRS and YFSETQ. This CDR3 is built from 13 residues. The ends were cut back, 4 bases at V and 12 bases at J, with 17 bases in the middle. The CDR3, as DNA: TGCGCCAGCAGCGTAGACTTTGCCCGGGGGCAGTTCTTC. It specifies CASSVDFARGQFF.

By sample share, this clonotype is large. The chain carries TRBV20-1 and TRBJ1-6; a weak D match, TRBD1 (5 bases). Trimming pared 3 bases from V and 0 bases from J, leaving 9 bases between. This CDR3 spans 15 amino acids. Per the germline V gene, CDR1 is DFQATT and CDR2 is SNEGSKA (reference sequence). CDR3 sequence reads: CSASSGVSYNSPLHF. The CDR3 bases are TGCAGTGCTAGCTCGGGGGTCTCCTATAATTCACCCCTCCACTTT.